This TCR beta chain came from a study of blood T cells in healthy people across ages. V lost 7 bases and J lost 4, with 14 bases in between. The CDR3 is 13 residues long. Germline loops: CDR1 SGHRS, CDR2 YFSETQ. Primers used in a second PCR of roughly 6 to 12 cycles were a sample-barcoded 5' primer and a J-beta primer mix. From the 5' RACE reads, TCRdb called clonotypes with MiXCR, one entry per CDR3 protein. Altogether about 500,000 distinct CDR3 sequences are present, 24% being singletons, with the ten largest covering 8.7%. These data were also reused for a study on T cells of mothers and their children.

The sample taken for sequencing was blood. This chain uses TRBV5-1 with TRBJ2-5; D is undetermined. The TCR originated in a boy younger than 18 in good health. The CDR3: CASFDPGRETQYF. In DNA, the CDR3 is TGCGCCAGCTTCGATCCGGGTAGAGAGACCCAGTACTTC.